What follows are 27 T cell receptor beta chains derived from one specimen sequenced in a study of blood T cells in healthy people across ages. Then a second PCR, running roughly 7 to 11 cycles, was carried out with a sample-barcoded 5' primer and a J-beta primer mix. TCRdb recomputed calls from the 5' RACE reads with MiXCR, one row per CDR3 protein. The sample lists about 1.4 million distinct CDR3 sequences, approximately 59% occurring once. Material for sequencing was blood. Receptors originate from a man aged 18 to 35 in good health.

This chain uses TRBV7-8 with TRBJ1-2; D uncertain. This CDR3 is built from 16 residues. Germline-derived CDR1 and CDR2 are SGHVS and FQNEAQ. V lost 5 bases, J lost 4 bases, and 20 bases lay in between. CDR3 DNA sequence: TGTGCCAGCAGCCCTAAACGGGCAGACTTCGTCTATGGCTACACCTTC. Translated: CASSPKRADFVYGYTF.

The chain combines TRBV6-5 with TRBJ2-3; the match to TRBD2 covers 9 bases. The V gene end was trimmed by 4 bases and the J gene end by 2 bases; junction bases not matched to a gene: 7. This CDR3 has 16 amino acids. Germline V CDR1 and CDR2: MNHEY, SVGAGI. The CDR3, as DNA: TGTGCCAGCAGTTCCCATAGCGGGAGCCCCACAGATACGCAGTATTTT. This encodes CASSSHSGSPTDTQYF.

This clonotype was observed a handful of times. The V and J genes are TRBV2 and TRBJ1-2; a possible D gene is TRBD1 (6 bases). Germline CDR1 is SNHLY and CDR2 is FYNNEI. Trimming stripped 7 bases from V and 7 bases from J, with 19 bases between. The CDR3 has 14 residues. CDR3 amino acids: CASTSGGAERGYTF. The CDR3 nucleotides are TGTGCCAGCACCTCGGGGGGCGCAGAACGTGGCTACACCTTC.

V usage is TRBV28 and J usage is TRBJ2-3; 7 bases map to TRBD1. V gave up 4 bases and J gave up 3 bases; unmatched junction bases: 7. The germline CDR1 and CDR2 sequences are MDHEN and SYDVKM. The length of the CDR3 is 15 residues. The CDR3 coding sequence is TGTGCCAGCAGTTCTCGACAGGGTATTACAGATACGCAGTATTTT. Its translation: CASSSRQGITDTQYF.

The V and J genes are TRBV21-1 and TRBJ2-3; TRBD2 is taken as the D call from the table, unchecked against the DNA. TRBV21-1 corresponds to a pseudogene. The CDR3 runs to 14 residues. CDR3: CADSRGLYTDTQYF. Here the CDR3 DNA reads TGTGCCGACTCGCGCGGACTATACACAGATACGCAGTATTTT.

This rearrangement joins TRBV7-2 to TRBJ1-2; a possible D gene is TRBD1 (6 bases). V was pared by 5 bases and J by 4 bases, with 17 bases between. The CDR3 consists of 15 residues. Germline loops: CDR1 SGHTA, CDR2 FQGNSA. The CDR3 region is CASSPRTERTYGYTF. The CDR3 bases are TGTGCCAGCAGCCCCAGGACAGAACGGACCTATGGCTACACCTTC.

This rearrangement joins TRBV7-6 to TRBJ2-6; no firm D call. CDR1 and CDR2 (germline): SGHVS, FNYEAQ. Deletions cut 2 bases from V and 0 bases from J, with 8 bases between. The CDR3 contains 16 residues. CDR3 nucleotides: TGTGCCAGCAGCTTATATGGGGACTCTGGGGCCAACGTCCTGACTTTC. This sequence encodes CASSLYGDSGANVLTF.

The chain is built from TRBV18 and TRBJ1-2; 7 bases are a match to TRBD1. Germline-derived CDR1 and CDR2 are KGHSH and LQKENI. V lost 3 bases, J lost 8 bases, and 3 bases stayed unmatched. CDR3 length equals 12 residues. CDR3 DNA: TGTGCCAGCTCACCTAAGGGGGCCGGCTACACCTTC. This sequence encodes CASSPKGAGYTF. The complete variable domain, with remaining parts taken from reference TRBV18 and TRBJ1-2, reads NAGVMQNPRHLVRRRGQEARLRCSPMKGHSHVYWYRQLPEEGLKFMVYLQKENIIDESGMPKERFSAEFPKEGPSILRIQQVVRGDSAAYFCASSPKGAGYTFGSGTRLTVV.

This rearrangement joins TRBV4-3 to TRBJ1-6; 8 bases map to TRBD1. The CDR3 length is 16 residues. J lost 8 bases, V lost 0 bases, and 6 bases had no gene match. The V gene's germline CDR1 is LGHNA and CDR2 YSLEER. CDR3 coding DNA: TGCGCCAGCAGCCAAGATTGGGACAGGCCTCATTCACCCCTCCACTTT. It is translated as CASSQDWDRPHSPLHF.

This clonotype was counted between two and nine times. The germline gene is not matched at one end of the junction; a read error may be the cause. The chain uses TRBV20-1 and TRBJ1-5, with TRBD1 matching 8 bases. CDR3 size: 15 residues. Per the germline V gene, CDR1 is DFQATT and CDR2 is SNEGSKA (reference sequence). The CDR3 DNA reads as TGCAGTGCTCTCACCGGGACAGGAGTTAATCAGGCCCAGCATTTT. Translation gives CSALTGTGVNQAQHF.

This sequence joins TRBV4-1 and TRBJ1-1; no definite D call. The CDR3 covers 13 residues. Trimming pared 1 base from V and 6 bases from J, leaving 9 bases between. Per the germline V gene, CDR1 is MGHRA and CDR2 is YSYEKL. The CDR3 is CASSQAPMAEAFF. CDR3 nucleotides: TGCGCCAGCAGCCAAGCGCCCATGGCTGAAGCTTTCTTT.

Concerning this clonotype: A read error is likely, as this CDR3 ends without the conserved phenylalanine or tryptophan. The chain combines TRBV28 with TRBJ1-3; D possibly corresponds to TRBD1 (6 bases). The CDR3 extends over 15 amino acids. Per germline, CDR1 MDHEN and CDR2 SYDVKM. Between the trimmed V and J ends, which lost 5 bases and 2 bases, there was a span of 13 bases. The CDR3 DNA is TGTGCCAGCAGTGATCTACAGGGAGCTGGAAACACCATATATTCT. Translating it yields CASSDLQGAGNTIYS.

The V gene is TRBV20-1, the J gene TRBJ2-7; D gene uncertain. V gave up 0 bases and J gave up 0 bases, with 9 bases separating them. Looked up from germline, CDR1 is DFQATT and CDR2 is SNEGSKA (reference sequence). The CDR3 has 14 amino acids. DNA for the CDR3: TGCAGTGCTAGAGAGAATTGGGGCTCCTACGAGCAGTACTTC. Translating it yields CSARENWGSYEQYF.

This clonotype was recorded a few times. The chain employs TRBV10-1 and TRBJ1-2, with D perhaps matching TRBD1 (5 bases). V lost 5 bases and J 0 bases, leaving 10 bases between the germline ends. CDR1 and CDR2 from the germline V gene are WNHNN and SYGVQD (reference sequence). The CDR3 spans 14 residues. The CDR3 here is CASSQGTSNYGYTF. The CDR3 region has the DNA TGCGCCAGCAGTCAGGGAACCTCTAACTATGGCTACACCTTC.

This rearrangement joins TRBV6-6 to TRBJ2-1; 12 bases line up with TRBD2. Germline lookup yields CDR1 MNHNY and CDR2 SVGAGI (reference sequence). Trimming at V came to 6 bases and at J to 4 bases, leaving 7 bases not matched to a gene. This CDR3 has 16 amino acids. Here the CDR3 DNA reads TGTGCCAGCAGCCCCGAACTAGCGGGGGGTTACAATGAGCAGTTCTTC. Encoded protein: CASSPELAGGYNEQFF.

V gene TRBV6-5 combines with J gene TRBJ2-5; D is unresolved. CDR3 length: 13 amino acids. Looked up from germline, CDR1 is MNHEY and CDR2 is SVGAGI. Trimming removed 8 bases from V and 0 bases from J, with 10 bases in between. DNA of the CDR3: TGTGCCAGCGGTCTAGGGTACCAAGAGACCCAGTACTTC. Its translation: CASGLGYQETQYF.

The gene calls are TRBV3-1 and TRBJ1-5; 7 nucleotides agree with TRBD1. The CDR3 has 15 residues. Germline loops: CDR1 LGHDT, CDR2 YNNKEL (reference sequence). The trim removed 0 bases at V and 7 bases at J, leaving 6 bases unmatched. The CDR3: CASSQDLDRAQPQHF. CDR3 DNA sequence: TGTGCCAGCAGCCAAGATCTCGACAGGGCGCAGCCCCAGCATTTT.

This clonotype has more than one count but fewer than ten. The CDR3 DNA reads TGTGCCAGCAGTTACTATCCGGGGCTAAGTGTATACAATGAGCAGTTCTTC. Translating gives CASSYYPGLSVYNEQFF. The chain combines TRBV6-2 or TRBV6-3 with TRBJ2-1; possibly TRBD1 or TRBD2 for D (5 bases each). Trimming cost V 1 base and J 4 bases, with 17 bases left between them. In germline, CDR1 is MNHEY, CDR2 SVGEGT. This CDR3 has 17 amino acids.

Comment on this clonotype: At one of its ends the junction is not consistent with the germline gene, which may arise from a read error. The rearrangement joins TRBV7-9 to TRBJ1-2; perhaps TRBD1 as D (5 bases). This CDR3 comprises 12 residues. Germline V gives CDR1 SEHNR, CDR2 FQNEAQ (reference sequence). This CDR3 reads CANSLGEVGYTF. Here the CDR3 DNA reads TGTGCCAACAGCTTAGGGGAGGTGGGCTACACCTTC. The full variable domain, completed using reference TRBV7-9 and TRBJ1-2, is DTGVSQNPRHKITKRGQNVTFRCDPISEHNRLYWYRQTLGQGPEFLTYFQNEAQLEKSRLLSDRFSAERPKGSFSTLEIQRTEQGDSAMYLCANSLGEVGYTFGSGTRLTVV.

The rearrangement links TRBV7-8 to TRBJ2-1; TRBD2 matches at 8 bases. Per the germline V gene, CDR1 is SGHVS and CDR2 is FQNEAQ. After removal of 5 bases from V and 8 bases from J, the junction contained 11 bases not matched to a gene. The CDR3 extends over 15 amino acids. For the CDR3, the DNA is TGTGCCAGCAGCCCAGCGGGAGTATATGAGGATGAGCAGTTCTTC. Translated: CASSPAGVYEDEQFF.

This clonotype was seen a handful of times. CDR3 sequence (DNA): TGTGCCAGCAAGGTCGGCAATCAGCCCCAGCATTTT. It translates to CASKVGNQPQHF. V is TRBV6-1 and J is TRBJ1-5, with unresolved D. Trimming left V 7 bases short and J 2 bases short, with 6 bases between. The CDR3 contains 12 residues. CDR1 and CDR2 (germline): MNHNS, SASEGT.

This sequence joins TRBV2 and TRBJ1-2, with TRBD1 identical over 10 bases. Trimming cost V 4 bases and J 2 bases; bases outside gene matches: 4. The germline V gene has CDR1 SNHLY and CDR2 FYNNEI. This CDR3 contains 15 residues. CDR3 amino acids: CASSGQGARNYGYTF. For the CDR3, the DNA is TGTGCCAGCAGTGGACAGGGGGCGCGCAACTATGGCTACACCTTC.

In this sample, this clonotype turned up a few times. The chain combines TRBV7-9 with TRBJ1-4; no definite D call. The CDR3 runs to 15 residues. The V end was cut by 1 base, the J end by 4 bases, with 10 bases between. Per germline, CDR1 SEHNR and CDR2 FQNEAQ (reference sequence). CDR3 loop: CASSLDGNYNEKLFF. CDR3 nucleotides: TGTGCCAGCAGCTTAGATGGGAACTATAATGAAAAACTGTTTTTT.

CDR3 sequence (DNA): TGTGCCAGCAGCTTAGTTGGACTAGCGGGTGGCAATGAGCAGTTCTTC. It yields the protein CASSLVGLAGGNEQFF. The chain couples TRBV11-2 to TRBJ2-1, with TRBD2 matching 11 bases. This CDR3 contains 16 residues. Per the germline V gene, CDR1 is SGHAT and CDR2 is FQNNGV. V shed 1 base and J 6 bases; nucleotides not matched to a gene: 5.

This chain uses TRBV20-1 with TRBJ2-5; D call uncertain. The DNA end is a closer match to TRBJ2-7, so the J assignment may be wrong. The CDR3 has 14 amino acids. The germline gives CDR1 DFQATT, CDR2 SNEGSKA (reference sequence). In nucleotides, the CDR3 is TGCAGTGCTAACTATGCACGGGTTACCTACGAGCAGTACTTC. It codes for CSANYARVTYEQYF.

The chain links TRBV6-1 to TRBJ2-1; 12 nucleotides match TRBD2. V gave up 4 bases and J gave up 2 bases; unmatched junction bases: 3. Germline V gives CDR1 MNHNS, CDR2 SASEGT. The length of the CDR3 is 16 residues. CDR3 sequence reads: CASSARTSGTYNEQFF. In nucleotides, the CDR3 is TGTGCCAGCAGTGCCCGGACTAGCGGGACCTACAATGAGCAGTTCTTC.

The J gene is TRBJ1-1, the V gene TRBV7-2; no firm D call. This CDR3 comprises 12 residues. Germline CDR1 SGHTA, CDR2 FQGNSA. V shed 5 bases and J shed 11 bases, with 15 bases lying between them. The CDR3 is CASSQVRGTAFF. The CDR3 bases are TGTGCCAGCAGCCAGGTTCGGGGTACGGCTTTCTTT.